This T cell receptor beta chain was observed in a study of post-analysis software for immune sequencing data. Study-wide context: The patients showed relapsing-remitting, secondary progressive and progressive-relapsing multiple sclerosis courses. Study conclusions and caveats: Controls had significantly higher normalized Chao1 diversity than multiple sclerosis patients. F measure grouped same-batch samples tightly together. Among four or five TRBV segments more frequent in patients than controls were TRBV5-6, TRBV5-1 and TRBV20-1.

Unique molecular identifiers had been added to the TCR beta cDNA libraries. TCRdb passed the PCR reads through MiXCR, listing each CDR3 protein once. Among about 460,000 distinct CDR3 sequences listed, roughly 45% were seen once. With V trimmed by 3 bases and J by 7 bases, 8 bases remained unmatched. The CDR3 extends over 14 amino acids. Germline loops: CDR1 MNHEY, CDR2 SMNVEV (reference sequence). A note on this clonotype: Its antigen is not known.

The origin of this receptor is a girl under 18 with multiple sclerosis. Sequenced: blood. The J gene is TRBJ2-7, the V gene TRBV27; 8 nucleotides match TRBD2. This chain's CDR3 is CASSFNPGRGEQYF. In DNA form, the CDR3 reads TGTGCCAGCAGTTTCAACCCCGGGAGGGGAGAGCAGTACTTC.